This T cell receptor beta chain was observed in a study of T cells after yellow fever vaccination. Study-wide context: Each low-cell-number fraction was prepared by means of SMART-Seq v4 Ultra Low Input.

Study results and limitations: A weaker but faster secondary response was observed, peaking on day 5 versus 15. Abundant clonotypes from the bulk population could have been carried over as contaminants into FACS-sorted repertoires.

This CDR3 comprises 14 residues. Germline V lookup: CDR1 MNHNS, CDR2 SASEGT. Trimming removed 7 bases from V and 8 bases from J, with 18 bases in between. Template-switching 5'RACE yielded the TCR cDNA; a universal primer site and UMIs were added in the process. TCRdb fed the 5' RACE reads into MiXCR, producing one record per CDR3 protein. Of 500,000 to 650,000 distinct CDR3 sequences in the sample, roughly an eighth were seen once. On this clonotype itself: Its target is not known.

Material: PBMCs, obtained on the day of the yellow fever booster vaccination. The TCR was taken from a young man who received the YFV17D yellow fever vaccine. The V and J genes are TRBV6-1 and TRBJ2-1; D is unresolved. The CDR3 coding sequence is TGTGCCAGCACCACAGACCCGGTCGCCCATGAGCAGTTCTTC. Translating it yields CASTTDPVAHEQFF.